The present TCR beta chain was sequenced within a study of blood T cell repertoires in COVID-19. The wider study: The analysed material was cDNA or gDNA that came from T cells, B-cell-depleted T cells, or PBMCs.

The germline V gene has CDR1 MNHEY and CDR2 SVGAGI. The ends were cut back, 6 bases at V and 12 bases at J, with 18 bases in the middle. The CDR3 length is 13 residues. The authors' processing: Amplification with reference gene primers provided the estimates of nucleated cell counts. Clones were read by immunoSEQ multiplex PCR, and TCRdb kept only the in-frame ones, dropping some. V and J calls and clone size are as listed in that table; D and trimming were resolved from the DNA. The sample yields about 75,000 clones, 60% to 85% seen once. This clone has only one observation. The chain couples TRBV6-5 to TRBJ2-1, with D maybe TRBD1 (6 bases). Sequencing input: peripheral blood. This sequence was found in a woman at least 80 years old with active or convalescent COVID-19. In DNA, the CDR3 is TGTGCCAGCAGATACGGACAGAAACCGACGCAGTTCTTC. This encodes CASRYGQKPTQFF.